This T cell receptor beta chain emerged from a study of CD8 T cells in ankylosing spondylitis (dated by TCRdb to the late 2010s). Notes on the research overall: The study profiled T cell receptor beta repertoires in healthy donors and ankylosing spondylitis patients to find disease-linked TCR variants. The full study cohort comprised around 25 ankylosing spondylitis patients and about a hundred healthy donors. Peripheral blood was sampled, and synovial fluid was also collected from ankylosing spondylitis patients.

Reading from cysteine to phenylalanine, the CDR3 counts 15 amino acids. Only the CDR3 region is kept as DNA, spanning 45 bases read in frame from base 1. Based on the germline V gene, the CDR1 and CDR2 sequences are SGHNT and YENEEA. V is reduced by 2 bases and J by 5 bases, leaving a spacing of 10 bases between them. What the work shows at the level of the full study, not this receptor alone: Some of the motif variants had been reported before in the synovial fluid and blood of reactive arthritis patients, a finding that suggests common disease-initiation mechanisms. The disease-linked clones were reported as significantly enriched in matched synovial fluid samples from ankylosing spondylitis patients. Blood from ankylosing spondylitis patients appeared to be characterized by a TCR beta motif composed of about eight highly homologous amino acid variants. A CD8+ phenotype was shown by the disease-linked clones, which were found at relatively low frequencies in peripheral blood.

Details on this clonotype: The antigen it recognizes is unknown. Base qualities are not provided; no much larger clone lies one nucleotide away.

Data came from an Illumina HiSeq 2500. TCR beta libraries were prepared by quantitative 5'-RACE with molecular barcodes. Turning to the authors' computational methods: A new computational method based on a probabilistic model of VDJ rearrangement was used to identify disease-linked TCR variants. Clones were called with MiXCR by TCRdb after fastp trimmed the public reads at Q25, and only in-frame beta chains were retained. CDR3 protein sequences are deduplicated, and each keeps its most common genes and DNA. TCRdb, rather than the study authors, made the V and J calls. In all, the sample holds 330,000 or so distinct CDR3 sequences, and 7.5% to 9% of those were seen once. About 14% of the sample belongs to the ten largest clones.

The rearranged segments are TRBV11-3 and TRBJ1-6; possibly the D gene is TRBD1, per 5 matching bases. The receptor comes from a male donor with ankylosing spondylitis. Sequences were obtained from blood, either unsorted or a sorted T cell fraction (not recorded which). The nucleotides read TGTGCCAGCAGCTTAACGGGGCCTAATAATTCACCCCTCCACTTT. This encodes CASSLTGPNNSPLHF.